The 26 T cell receptor beta chains below all came from one sample that was sequenced in a study of OX40 agonist ivuxolimab in advanced cancers. Library preparation used the immunoSEQ multiplex PCR assay. What TCRdb holds here is the immuneACCESS table cut down to in-frame rearrangements. Part of the clones is not present; checked against another copy, under half of the missing clones reflect an unresolved V gene, and the others are unexplained. A total of tens of thousands of clones appear in this sample, less than 90% of them only once. The top ten constitute less than 4% of the sample. Sequenced here: CD4+ or CD8+ T cells sorted from blood, sampled in a trial of the OX40 agonist ivuxolimab. The receptors derive from an adult with an advanced solid tumor such as melanoma, head and neck, liver or kidney cancer.

This sequence joins TRBV7-6 and TRBJ2-3; 8 positions agree with TRBD2. Germline CDR1 and CDR2: SGHVS and FNYEAQ. The CDR3 has 15 residues. V lost 2 bases, J lost 3 bases, and 4 bases stayed unmatched. The CDR3 protein is CASSLNSGDTDTQYF. Written as DNA, the CDR3 is TGTGCCAGCAGCTTAAATAGCGGGGATACAGATACGCAGTATTTT.

V is TRBV6-1 and J is TRBJ1-1; the match to TRBD1 covers 8 bases. The CDR3 is 14 residues long. Germline V gives CDR1 MNHNS, CDR2 SASEGT. The junction had 14 bases not matched to a gene; V was cut back by 7 bases and J by 10 bases. The CDR3 region has the DNA TGTGCCAGCACCCCCCCGGACAGGGAGGGGGGAGCTTTCTTT. Its protein is CASTPPDREGGAFF.

V is TRBV9 and J is TRBJ2-3; maybe TRBD1 (5 bases). V was shortened by 0 bases and J by 3 bases, with 8 bases between the two germline ends. Germline V gene sequence: CDR1 SGDLS, CDR2 YYNGEE. The CDR3 spans 14 residues. The CDR3 DNA reads as TGTGCCAGCAGCGTAGGGCAGGGAACAGATACGCAGTATTTT. It translates to CASSVGQGTDTQYF.

The CDR3 coding sequence is TGTGCCAGCAGCTTGATTCGAGTTGCGGGGGCCCTGTCCTACGAGCAGTACTTC. Amino acid sequence: CASSLIRVAGALSYEQYF. The V gene is TRBV5-6, the J gene TRBJ2-5; possible D gene TRBD2, 7 bases. The end of the DNA aligns better with TRBJ2-7, so the J call may be wrong. This CDR3 is built from 18 residues. Germline values: CDR1 SGHDT, CDR2 YYEEEE.

The J gene is TRBJ2-7, the V gene TRBV4-2, with D possibly being TRBD1 or TRBD2 (6 bases each). The V and J ends lost 1 base and 0 bases respectively, with 19 bases between them. This CDR3 has 18 residues. Germline CDR1 reads LGHNA; CDR2 reads YNFKEQ. CDR3 amino acids: CASSQGGGGGDLSYEQYF. The CDR3 DNA reads as TGTGCCAGCAGCCAAGGAGGGGGTGGAGGGGACCTCTCCTACGAGCAGTACTTC.

V gene TRBV30 combines with J gene TRBJ1-2; D not certain. V dropped 7 bases and J dropped 8 bases, with 17 bases sitting between them. CDR3 length: 12 residues. CDR1 and CDR2 from the germline V gene are GTSNPN and SVGIG (reference sequence). CDR3 bases: TGTGCCTCCTGGCGTCGTTCGCCGGGCTACACCTTC. Protein sequence: CASWRRSPGYTF.

This chain connects TRBV7-2 to TRBJ2-1, with 11 bases lining up with TRBD2. Germline V lookup: CDR1 SGHTA, CDR2 FQGNSA. J lost 3 bases, V lost 6 bases, and 7 bases had no gene match. This CDR3 has 16 amino acids. The CDR3 spells CASRINLAGGYNEQFF. In nucleotides, the CDR3 is TGTGCCAGCAGGATAAATCTAGCGGGGGGCTACAATGAGCAGTTCTTC.

Turning to this clone: This CDR3 is also generated by other DNA sequences in the sample. The chain is built from TRBV4-3 and TRBJ1-1; D is undetermined. Looked up from germline, CDR1 is LGHNA and CDR2 is YSLEER. Between the trimmed V and J ends, which lost 3 bases and 8 bases, there was a span of 13 bases. This CDR3 has 13 amino acids. The CDR3 DNA sequence: TGCGCCAGCAGCCACGGTGATATTGGGGAAGCTTTCTTT. It yields the protein CASSHGDIGEAFF.

The chain uses TRBV7-9 and TRBJ2-1; weak D call: TRBD1 (6 bases). V lost 5 bases and J 2 bases, leaving 10 bases between the germline ends. Germline V gives CDR1 SEHNR, CDR2 FQNEAQ (reference sequence). The CDR3 loop spans 14 amino acids. CDR3 sequence (DNA): TGTGCCAGCAGCCGACAGGCTACCTACAATGAGCAGTTCTTC. As protein: CASSRQATYNEQFF.

Only a few counts were recorded for this clone. The genes are TRBV7-9 and TRBJ1-6; TRBD1 matches 7 bases. The V gene end was trimmed by 4 bases and the J gene end by 4 bases; junction bases not matched to a gene: 1. The length of the CDR3 is 14 residues. Looked up from germline, CDR1 is SEHNR and CDR2 is FQNEAQ (reference sequence). The CDR3, as DNA: TGTGCCAGCAGCTCGGGACAGTATAATTCACCCCTCCACTTT. Amino acids: CASSSGQYNSPLHF.

The genes are TRBV7-2 and TRBJ1-1; possible D gene TRBD1, 6 bases. Germline lookup yields CDR1 SGHTA and CDR2 FQGNSA. The CDR3 totals 13 residues. V was clipped by 5 bases and J by 8 bases, with 15 bases between them. In DNA, the CDR3 is TGTGCCAGCAGCCCCGGGACAAAAAGGGAAGCTTTCTTT. It specifies CASSPGTKREAFF.

J is TRBJ2-3 and V is TRBV11-2, with D perhaps matching TRBD2 (6 bases). Germline CDR1 is SGHAT and CDR2 is FQNNGV. The V and J ends lost 0 bases and 7 bases respectively, with 8 bases between them. This CDR3 comprises 13 residues. This CDR3 is CASSLDAGYTQYF. The CDR3 DNA is TGTGCCAGCAGCTTAGACGCGGGGTATACGCAGTATTTT. Variable domain in full (rest from reference TRBV11-2 and TRBJ2-3): EAGVAQSPRYKIIEKRQSVAFWCNPISGHATLYWYQQILGQGPKLLIQFQNNGVVDDSQLPKDRFSAERLKGVDSTLKIQPAKLEDSAVYLCASSLDAGYTQYFGPGTRLTVL.

This clone was seen a single time. The chain uses TRBV5-4 and TRBJ2-7; D possibly corresponds to TRBD1 (6 bases). CDR1 and CDR2 (germline): SGHNT, YYREEE (reference sequence). CDR3 size: 15 residues. V gave up 4 bases and J gave up 2 bases, with 16 bases separating them. This CDR3 reads CASSRAGARAYEQYF. CDR3 DNA sequence: TGTGCCAGCAGCAGAGCAGGGGCACGGGCCTACGAGCAGTACTTC.

The CDR3 reads CASSPGVNSPLHF. In DNA form, the CDR3 reads TGTGCCAGCAGCCCCGGGGTTAATTCACCCCTCCACTTT. The chain links TRBV7-2 to TRBJ1-6, with no clear D. The V gene's germline CDR1 is SGHTA and CDR2 FQGNSA. The CDR3 loop spans 13 amino acids. Deletions cut 5 bases from V and 6 bases from J, with 8 bases between.

The V gene is TRBV19, the J gene TRBJ2-3, with 13 nucleotides matching TRBD2. Germline trimming cut 6 bases from V and 3 bases from J; bases unmatched to any gene: 6. Germline V CDR1 and CDR2: LNHDA, SQIVND (reference sequence). The CDR3 has 16 amino acids. The CDR3 protein is CASRPLAGGPTDTQYF. CDR3 in DNA: TGTGCCAGTAGACCACTAGCGGGGGGGCCGACAGATACGCAGTATTTT.

This clone was picked up one time. The rearrangement links TRBV6-4 to TRBJ2-3; TRBD2 matches at 13 bases. In germline, CDR1 is MRHNA, CDR2 SNTAGT. This CDR3 comprises 15 residues. The V gene end was trimmed by 3 bases and the J gene end by 6 bases; junction bases not matched to a gene: 3. The CDR3 DNA reads as TGTGCCAGCAGTGAGGGACTAGCGGGAAGGGATACGCAGTATTTT. Translated, it gives CASSEGLAGRDTQYF.

The chain joins TRBV6-6 to TRBJ2-7; unclear D gene. CDR3 size: 11 residues. V was trimmed by 6 bases and J by 6 bases, leaving 9 bases between them. Germline V CDR1 and CDR2: MNHNY, SVGAGI (reference sequence). CDR3 in DNA: TGTGCCAGCAGCCCAGAAGCCGAGCAGTACTTC. It encodes CASSPEAEQYF.

This clone was seen more than once but under ten times. This sequence joins TRBV7-8 and TRBJ1-3; D possibly corresponds to TRBD1 (5 bases). Germline-derived CDR1 and CDR2 are SGHVS and FQNEAQ. The V and J ends lost 1 base and 8 bases respectively, with 12 bases between them. The CDR3 length is 14 residues. In nucleotides, the CDR3 is TGTGCCAGCAGCTTAGGATCGCGGGGGGACACCATATATTTT. Residues: CASSLGSRGDTIYF. Full variable domain (outside the CDR3, taken from reference TRBV7-8 and TRBJ1-3): GAGVSQSPRYKVAKRGQDVALRCDPISGHVSLFWYQQALGQGPEFLTYFQNEAQLDKSGLPSDRFFAERPEGSVSTLKIQRTQQEDSAVYLCASSLGSRGDTIYFGEGSWLTVV.

In this sample, this clone turned up a few times. The V and J genes are TRBV28 and TRBJ1-1; D call uncertain. This CDR3 region has 12 residues. Trimming took off 7 bases at V and 4 bases at J, with 10 bases between the two ends. Germline V lookup: CDR1 MDHEN, CDR2 SYDVKM. The CDR3 here is CASIIRGTEAFF. The CDR3 DNA is TGTGCCAGCATCATCCGGGGCACTGAAGCTTTCTTT.

For this clone: One end of the junction does not line up with germline, which may come from a read error. The chain combines TRBV11-2 with TRBJ1-2; unclear D gene. In germline, CDR1 is SGHAT, CDR2 FQNNGV. CDR3 length equals 8 residues. The CDR3 protein is CASSPPPF. The CDR3, as DNA: TGTGCCAGCAGCCCTCCCCCCTTC.

In DNA form, the CDR3 reads TGTGCCAGCAGCCAGGCAAAACACAGGGGGCGTTTAGATACAGATACGCAGTATTTT. This codes for CASSQAKHRGRLDTDTQYF. The chain is built from TRBV4-2 and TRBJ2-3; 9 nucleotides line up with TRBD1. The CDR3 extends over 19 amino acids. Germline V CDR1 and CDR2: LGHNA, YNFKEQ. The ends lost 3 bases at V and 3 bases at J; junction bases unmatched: 16.

The chain uses TRBV2 and TRBJ2-6; a weak D match, TRBD2 (6 bases). Germline V CDR1 and CDR2: SNHLY, FYNNEI. The CDR3 length is 15 residues. V was clipped by 2 bases and J by 4 bases, with 9 bases between them. The chain's CDR3 is CASSELGGGANVLTF. Written as DNA, the CDR3 is TGTGCCAGCAGTGAATTGGGGGGAGGGGCCAACGTCCTGACTTTC.

This chain joins TRBV7-9 and TRBJ1-4, with a weak D call TRBD1 (6 bases). The CDR3 consists of 15 residues. CDR1 is SEHNR, CDR2 FQNEAQ, per germline (reference sequence). V lost 8 bases, J lost 4 bases, and 17 bases lay in between. The CDR3 protein is CASGRPRGGNEKLFF. As DNA, the CDR3 is TGTGCCAGCGGTCGTCCGAGGGGGGGTAATGAAAAACTGTTTTTT.

The J gene is TRBJ1-1, the V gene TRBV11-3, with no clear D. The CDR3 has 13 residues. Trimming took 5 bases from V and 0 from J, leaving 7 bases between them. CDR1 is SGHNT, CDR2 YENEEA, per germline. DNA of the CDR3: TGTGCCAGCAGCCTGGGATTGAACACTGAAGCTTTCTTT. Translating it yields CASSLGLNTEAFF.

This clone was detected only once. The chain combines TRBV7-8 with TRBJ1-4, with 7 nucleotides matching TRBD1. The V segment lost 5 bases and the J segment 8 bases; nucleotides outside the gene matches: 11. This CDR3 spans 15 amino acids. The germline CDR1 and CDR2 sequences are SGHVS and FQNEAQ. Written as DNA, the CDR3 is TGTGCCAGCAGCAAGGGCCTTCCGACAGGGGAAAAACTGTTTTTT. Residues: CASSKGLPTGEKLFF.

This chain joins TRBV7-9 and TRBJ2-2; D is possibly TRBD1 (6 bases). The CDR3 spans 15 residues. Trimming cost V 2 bases and J 3 bases, with 10 bases left between them. Looked up from germline, CDR1 is SEHNR and CDR2 is FQNEAQ (reference sequence). CDR3 DNA sequence: TGTGCCAGCAGCTTATTGGGGGCCGACACCGGGGAGCTGTTTTTT. Translation gives CASSLLGADTGELFF.